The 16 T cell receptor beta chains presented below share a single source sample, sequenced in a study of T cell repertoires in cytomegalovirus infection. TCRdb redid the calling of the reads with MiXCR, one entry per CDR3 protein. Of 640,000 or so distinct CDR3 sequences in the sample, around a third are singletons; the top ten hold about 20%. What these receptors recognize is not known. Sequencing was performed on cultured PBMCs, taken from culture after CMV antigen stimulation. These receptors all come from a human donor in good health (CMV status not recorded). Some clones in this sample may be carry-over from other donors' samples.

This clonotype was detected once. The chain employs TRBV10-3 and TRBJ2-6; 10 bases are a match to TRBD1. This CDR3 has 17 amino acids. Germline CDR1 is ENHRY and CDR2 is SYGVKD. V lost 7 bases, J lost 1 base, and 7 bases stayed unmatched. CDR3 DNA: TGTGCCATCACTGGGACAGGGGTTAATTCTGGGGCCAACGTCCTGACTTTC. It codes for CAITGTGVNSGANVLTF.

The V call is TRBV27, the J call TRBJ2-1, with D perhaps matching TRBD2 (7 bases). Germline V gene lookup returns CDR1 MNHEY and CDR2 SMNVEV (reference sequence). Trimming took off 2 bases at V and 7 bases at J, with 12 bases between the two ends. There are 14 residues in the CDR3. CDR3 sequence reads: CASSLGGAQNEQFF. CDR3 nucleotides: TGTGCCAGCAGTTTAGGGGGGGCTCAGAATGAGCAGTTCTTC.

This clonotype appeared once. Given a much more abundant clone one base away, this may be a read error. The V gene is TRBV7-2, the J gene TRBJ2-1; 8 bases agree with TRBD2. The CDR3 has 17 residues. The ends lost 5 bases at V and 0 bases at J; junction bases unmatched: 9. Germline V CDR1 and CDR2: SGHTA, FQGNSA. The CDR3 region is CASSLRPSGCSYNEQFF. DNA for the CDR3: TGTGCCAGCAGCCTCCGCCCTAGCGGGTGCTCCTACAATGAGCAGTTCTTC.

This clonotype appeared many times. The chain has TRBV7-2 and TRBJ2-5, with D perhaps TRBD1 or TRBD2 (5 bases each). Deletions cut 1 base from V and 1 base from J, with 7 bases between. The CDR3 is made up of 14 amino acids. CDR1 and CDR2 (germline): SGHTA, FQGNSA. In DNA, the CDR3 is TGTGCCAGCAGCTTAGATGGGGGCCAAGAGACCCAGTACTTC. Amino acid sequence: CASSLDGGQETQYF.

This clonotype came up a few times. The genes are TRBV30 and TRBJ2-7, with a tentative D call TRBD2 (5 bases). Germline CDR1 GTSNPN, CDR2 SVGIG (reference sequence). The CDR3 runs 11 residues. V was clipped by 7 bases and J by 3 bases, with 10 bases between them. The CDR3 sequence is CAFSGGYEQYF. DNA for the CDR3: TGTGCCTTTAGTGGAGGCTACGAGCAGTACTTC.

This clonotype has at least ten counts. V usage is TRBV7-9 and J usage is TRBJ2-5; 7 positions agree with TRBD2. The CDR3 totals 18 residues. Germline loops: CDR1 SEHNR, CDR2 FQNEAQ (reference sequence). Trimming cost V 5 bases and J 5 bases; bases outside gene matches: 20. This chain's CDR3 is CASSPRTRQTRREETQYF. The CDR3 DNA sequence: TGTGCCAGCAGCCCCCGAACTCGGCAGACAAGGCGGGAGGAGACCCAGTACTTC.

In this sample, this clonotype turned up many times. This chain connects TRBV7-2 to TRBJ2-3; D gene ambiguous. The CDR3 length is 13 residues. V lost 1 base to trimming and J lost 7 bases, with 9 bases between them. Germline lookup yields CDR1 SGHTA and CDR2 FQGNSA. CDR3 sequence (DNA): TGTGCCAGCAGCTTAGTTACCCCGAATACGCAGTATTTT. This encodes CASSLVTPNTQYF.

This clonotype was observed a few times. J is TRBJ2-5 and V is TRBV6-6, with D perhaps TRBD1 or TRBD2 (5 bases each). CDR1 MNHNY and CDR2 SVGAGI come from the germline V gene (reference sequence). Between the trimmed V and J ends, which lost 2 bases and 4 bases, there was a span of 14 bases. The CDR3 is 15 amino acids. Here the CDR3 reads CASSYGGDGGETQYF. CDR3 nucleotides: TGTGCCAGCAGTTACGGCGGAGATGGGGGAGAGACCCAGTACTTC.

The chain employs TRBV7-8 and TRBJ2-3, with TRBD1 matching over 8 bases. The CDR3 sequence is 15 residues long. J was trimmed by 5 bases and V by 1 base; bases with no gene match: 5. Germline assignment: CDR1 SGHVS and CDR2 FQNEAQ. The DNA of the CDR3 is TGTGCCAGCAGCTTAGTTCAGGGGGCGTTAGATACGCAGTATTTT. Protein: CASSLVQGALDTQYF.

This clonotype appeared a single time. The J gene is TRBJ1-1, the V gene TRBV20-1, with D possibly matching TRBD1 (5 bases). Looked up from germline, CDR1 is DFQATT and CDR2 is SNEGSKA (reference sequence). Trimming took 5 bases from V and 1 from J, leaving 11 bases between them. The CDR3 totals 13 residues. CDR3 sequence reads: CSAPGPQNTEAFF. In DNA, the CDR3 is TGCAGTGCTCCGGGACCCCAGAACACTGAAGCTTTCTTT.

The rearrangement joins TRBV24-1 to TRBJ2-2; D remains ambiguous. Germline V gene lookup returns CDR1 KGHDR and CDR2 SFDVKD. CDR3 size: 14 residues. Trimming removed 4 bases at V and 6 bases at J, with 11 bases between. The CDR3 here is CATSDPRGAGELFF. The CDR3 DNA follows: TGTGCCACCAGTGACCCCCGTGGTGCCGGGGAGCTGTTTTTT.

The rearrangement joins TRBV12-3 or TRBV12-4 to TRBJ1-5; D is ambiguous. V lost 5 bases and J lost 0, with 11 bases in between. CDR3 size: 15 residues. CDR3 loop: CASSPNGLSNQPQHF. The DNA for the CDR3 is TGTGCCAGCAGTCCCAACGGGCTTAGCAATCAGCCCCAGCATTTT.

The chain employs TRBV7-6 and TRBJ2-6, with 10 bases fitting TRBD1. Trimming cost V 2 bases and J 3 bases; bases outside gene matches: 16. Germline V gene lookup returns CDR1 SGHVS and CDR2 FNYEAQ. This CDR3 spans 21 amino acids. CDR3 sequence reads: CASSLSFQPGQGLFGANVLTF. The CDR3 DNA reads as TGTGCCAGCAGCTTATCATTCCAACCGGGACAGGGGCTGTTTGGGGCCAACGTCCTGACTTTC.

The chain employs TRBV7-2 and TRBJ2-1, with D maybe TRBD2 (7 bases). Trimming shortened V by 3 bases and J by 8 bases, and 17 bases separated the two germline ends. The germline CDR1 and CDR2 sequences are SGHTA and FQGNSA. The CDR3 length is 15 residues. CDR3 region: CASSLPRGPEHEQFF. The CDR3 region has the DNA TGTGCCAGCAGCTTGCCGCGGGGGCCAGAACATGAGCAGTTCTTC.

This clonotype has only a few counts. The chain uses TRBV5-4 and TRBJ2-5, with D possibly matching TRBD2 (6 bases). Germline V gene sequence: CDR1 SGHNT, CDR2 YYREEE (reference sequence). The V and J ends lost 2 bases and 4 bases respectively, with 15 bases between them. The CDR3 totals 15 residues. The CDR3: CASSFGGERGETQYF. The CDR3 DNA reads TGTGCCAGCAGCTTTGGCGGGGAGAGGGGAGAGACCCAGTACTTC. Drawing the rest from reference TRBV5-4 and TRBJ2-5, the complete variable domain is ETGVTQSPTHLIKTRGQQVTLRCSSQSGHNTVSWYQQALGQGPQFIFQYYREEENGRGNFPPRFSGLQFPNYSSELNVNALELDDSALYLCASSFGGERGETQYFGPGTRLLVL.

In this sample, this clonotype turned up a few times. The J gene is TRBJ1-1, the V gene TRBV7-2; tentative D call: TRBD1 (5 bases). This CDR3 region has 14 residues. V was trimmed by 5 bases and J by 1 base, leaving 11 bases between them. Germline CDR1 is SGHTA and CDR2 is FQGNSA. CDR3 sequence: CASSAAGTNTEAFF. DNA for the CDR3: TGTGCCAGCAGCGCAGCCGGGACGAACACTGAAGCTTTCTTT.